The entry that follows covers one TCR beta chain sequence. As yet, its antigen is unknown. Trimming stripped 3 bases from V and 0 bases from J, with 12 bases between. The CDR3 covers 15 residues. CDR1 is SEHNR and CDR2 is FQNEAQ in the germline V gene (reference sequence). The sample comes from a study of cytomegalovirus exposure and HLA in healthy donors. Background on the study: A prior analysis found 95 million to 140 million unique TCR beta sequences from 150 million to 200 million T cells. The study's findings and limits: Rarity characterized most TCR sequences, yet some public TCRs appeared in many donors. Presence/absence analyses supposed approximately even sequencing depth among donors.

It was with 60 Vbeta and 13 Jbeta primers that the PCR ran. Sequenced by immunoSEQ multiplex PCR; TCRdb stores in-frame clones only, minus some. Of 150,000 or so clones in the sample, approximately 79% were seen once. Sample: PBMCs. The chain is built from TRBV7-9 and TRBJ2-7; possible D gene TRBD2, 5 bases. The sequence was collected from a young man in good health and CMV-seropositive. CDR3 bases: TGTGCCAGCAGCTTTGATGAAGCGGCCTCCTACGAGCAGTACTTC. It yields the protein CASSFDEAASYEQYF.